Listed below are T cell receptor beta chains from one sample, sequenced in a study of human T cells and chemical hapten exposure. MiXCR, applied by TCRdb to the RACE reads, yields one record per CDR3 protein. The sample lists approximately 79,000 distinct CDR3 sequences, 8.5% occurring once. The material was whole blood, obtained in connection with sensitization to the hapten diphenylcyclopropenone (DPC). The receptors shown here come from a man in his forties or fifties with alopecia areata. Some clones in this sample may be carry-over from other donors' samples. CDR3s include the opening cysteine and the closing phenylalanine or tryptophan. A D gene is named only where the DNA matches it firmly. Clone size is stated in some rows and not others, as once, few, many or a class when expanded.

D gene	V gene	clone size	J gene	CDR3 DNA	CDR3 protein
NA	TRBV29-1	medium-sized	TRBJ2-1	TGCAGCGTTGCGACTACCTCCTACAATGAGCAGTTCTTC	CSVATTSYNEQFF
NA	TRBV6-2/TRBV6-3	many	TRBJ2-5	TGTGCCAGCAGTTCTCTGGCGCGAGTGGAGACCCAGTACTTC	CASSSLARVETQYF
NA	TRBV9	few	TRBJ2-1	TGTGCCAGCAGCGTAGGGGGGAGTGCCAGCTACAATGAGCAGTTCTTC	CASSVGGSASYNEQFF
NA	TRBV7-2	many	TRBJ1-1	TGTGCCAGCAGCCAAAGTTTACTGAACACTGAAGCTTTCTTT	CASSQSLLNTEAFF
NA	TRBV24-1	many	TRBJ1-5	TGTGCCACCAGTGACACTGGGACCCAGCCCCAGCATTTT	CATSDTGTQPQHF
NA	TRBV4-2	NA	TRBJ1-3	TGTGCCAGCAGCCAAGGTTCGCCAGACTCTGGAAACACCATATATTTT	CASSQGSPDSGNTIYF
TRBD1	TRBV7-2	few	TRBJ1-4	TGTGCCAGCAGCCCCCGACAGGGTAGAGAAAAACTGTTTTTT	CASSPRQGREKLFF
NA	TRBV19	NA	TRBJ1-6	TGTGCCAGTATGAGGGATTCCACCCGTGGGAATTCACCCCTCCACTTT	CASMRDSTRGNSPLHF
TRBD1	TRBV29-1	few	TRBJ2-2	TGCAGCGTTCTTCCCACAGGGGTCGGCACCGGGGAGCTGTTTTTT	CSVLPTGVGTGELFF
TRBD1	TRBV29-1	many	TRBJ1-5	TGCAGCGTGGGGGACAGGGGTCTCAATCAGCCCCAGCATTTT	CSVGDRGLNQPQHF
NA	TRBV20-1	many	TRBJ2-1	TGCAGTGCTAGGACAGGCCCCGAGCAGTTCTTC	CSARTGPEQFF
TRBD1	TRBV12-3/TRBV12-4	many	TRBJ1-5	TGTGCCAGCAGTCGACAGGGCCAGCCCCAGCATTTT	CASSRQGQPQHF
TRBD1	TRBV28	few	TRBJ2-5	TGTGCCAGCAGAGAAGGGACAGTCCAAGAGACCCAGTACTTC	CASREGTVQETQYF
NA	TRBV10-3	many	TRBJ2-6	TGTGCCATCAGTGAGTCAGGAGTCAGGGCGTTTAAAGCTGGGGCCAACGTCCTGACTTTC	CAISESGVRAFKAGANVLTF
NA	TRBV30	few	TRBJ2-1	TGTGCCTGGAGTGTAGGGAATGAGCAGTTCTTC	CAWSVGNEQFF
NA	TRBV5-1	many	TRBJ2-1	TGCGCCAGCACGCCGATAACTAGCAATGAGCAGTTCTTC	CASTPITSNEQFF
NA	TRBV6-5	few	TRBJ1-5	TGTGCCAGCAGGCCGACAGGAATGAATCAGCCCCAGCATTTT	CASRPTGMNQPQHF
NA	TRBV28	many	TRBJ2-7	TGTGCCCTCGGCTTGTTTCACGAGCAGTACTTC	CALGLFHEQYF
NA	TRBV20-1	many	TRBJ2-3	TGCAGTGCTAGTTGGGGCGATACGCAGTATTTT	CSASWGDTQYF
NA	TRBV7-2	few	TRBJ2-6	TGTGCCAGCAGCCCCCCTGGGGCCAACGTCCTGACTTTC	CASSPPGANVLTF
NA	TRBV20-1	NA	TRBJ2-3	TGCAGTGCTTCCCTCTGGGGAGCAGTCATCACAGATACGCAGTATTTT	CSASLWGAVITDTQYF
TRBD2	TRBV28	few	TRBJ2-1	TGTGCCAGCAGAAACGGGGGTAGCGGGAATAATGAGCAGTTCTTC	CASRNGGSGNNEQFF
TRBD2	TRBV14	NA	TRBJ2-1	TGTGCCGGCAGCCAAGTATTACGACCGGGACTAAGGGAGGTTGAGCAGTTCTTC	CAGSQVLRPGLREVEQFF
TRBD2	TRBV3-1	many	TRBJ2-2	TGTGCCAGCAGCCAAGATAGGACTAGCGGTACGACCGGGGAGCTGTTTTTT	CASSQDRTSGTTGELFF
NA	TRBV9	NA	TRBJ2-2	TGTGCCAGCAGCGTAGGGGGATCGGCCTCACTGTTTGACACCGGGGAGCTGTTTTTT	CASSVGGSASLFDTGELFF
NA	TRBV10-3	many	TRBJ1-3	TGTGCCACCCGTCACGAGCTATCTGGAAACACCATATATTTT	CATRHELSGNTIYF